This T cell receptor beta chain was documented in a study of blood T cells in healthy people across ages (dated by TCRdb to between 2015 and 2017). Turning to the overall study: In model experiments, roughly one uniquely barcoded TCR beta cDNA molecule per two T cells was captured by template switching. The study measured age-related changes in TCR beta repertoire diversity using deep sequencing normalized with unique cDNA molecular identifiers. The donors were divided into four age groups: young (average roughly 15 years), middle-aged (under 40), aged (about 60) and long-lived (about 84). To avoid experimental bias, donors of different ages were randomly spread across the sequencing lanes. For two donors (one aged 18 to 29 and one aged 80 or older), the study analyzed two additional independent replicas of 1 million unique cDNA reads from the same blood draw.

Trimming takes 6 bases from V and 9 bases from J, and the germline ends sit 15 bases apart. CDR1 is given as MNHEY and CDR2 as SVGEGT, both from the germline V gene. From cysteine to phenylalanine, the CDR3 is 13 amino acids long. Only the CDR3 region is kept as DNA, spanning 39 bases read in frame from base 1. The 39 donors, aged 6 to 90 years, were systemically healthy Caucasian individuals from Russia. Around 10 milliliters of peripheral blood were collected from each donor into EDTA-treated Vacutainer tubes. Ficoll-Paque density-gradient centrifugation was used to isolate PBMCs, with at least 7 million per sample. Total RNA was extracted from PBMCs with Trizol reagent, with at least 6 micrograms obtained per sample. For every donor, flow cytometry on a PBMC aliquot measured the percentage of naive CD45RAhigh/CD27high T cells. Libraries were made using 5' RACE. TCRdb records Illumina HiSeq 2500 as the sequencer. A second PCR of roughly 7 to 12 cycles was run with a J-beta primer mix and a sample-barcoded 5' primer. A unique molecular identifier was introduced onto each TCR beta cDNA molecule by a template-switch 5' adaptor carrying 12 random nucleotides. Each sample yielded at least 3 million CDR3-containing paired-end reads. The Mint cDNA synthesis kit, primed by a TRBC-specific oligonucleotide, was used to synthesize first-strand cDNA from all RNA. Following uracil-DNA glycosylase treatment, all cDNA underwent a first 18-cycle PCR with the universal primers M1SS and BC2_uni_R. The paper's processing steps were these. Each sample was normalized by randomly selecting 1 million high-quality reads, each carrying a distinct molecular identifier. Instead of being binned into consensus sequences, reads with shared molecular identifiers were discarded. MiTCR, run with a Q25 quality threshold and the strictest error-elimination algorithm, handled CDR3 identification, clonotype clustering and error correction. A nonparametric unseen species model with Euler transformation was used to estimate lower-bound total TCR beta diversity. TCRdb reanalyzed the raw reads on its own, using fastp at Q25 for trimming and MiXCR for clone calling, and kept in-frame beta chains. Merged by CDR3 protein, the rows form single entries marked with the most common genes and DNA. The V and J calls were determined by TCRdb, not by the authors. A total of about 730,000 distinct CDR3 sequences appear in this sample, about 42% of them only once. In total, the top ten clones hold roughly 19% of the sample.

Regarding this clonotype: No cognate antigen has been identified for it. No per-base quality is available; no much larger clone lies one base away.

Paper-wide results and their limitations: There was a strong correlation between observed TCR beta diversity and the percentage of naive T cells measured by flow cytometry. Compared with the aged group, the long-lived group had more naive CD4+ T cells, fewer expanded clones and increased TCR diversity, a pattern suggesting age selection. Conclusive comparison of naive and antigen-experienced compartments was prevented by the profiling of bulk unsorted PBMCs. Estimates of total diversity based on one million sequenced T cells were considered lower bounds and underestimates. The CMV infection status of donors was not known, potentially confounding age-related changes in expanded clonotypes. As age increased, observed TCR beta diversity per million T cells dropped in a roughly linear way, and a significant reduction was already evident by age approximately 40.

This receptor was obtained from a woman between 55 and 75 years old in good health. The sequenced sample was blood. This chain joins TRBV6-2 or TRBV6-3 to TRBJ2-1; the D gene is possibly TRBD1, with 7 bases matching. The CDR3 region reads CASRLTGDFEQFF. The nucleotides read TGTGCCAGCAGACTCACAGGGGACTTTGAGCAGTTCTTC.